This T cell receptor (beta chain) emerged from a study of identical twins. Findings and limits, study-wide: Abundant cord blood beta clonotypes carried fewer insertions; memory repertoires showed none.

Template switching supplied a universal primer site; unique molecular identifiers were carried on the cDNA. TCRdb re-called the 5' RACE reads with MiXCR, one entry per CDR3 protein. In the table there are 1.5 million to 2 million distinct CDR3 sequences, about 31% of which are singletons. All of the donors were Caucasians in good health. This clonotype came up a few times. Its target is unknown. The J segment lost 2 bases and the V segment lost 2 bases, leaving 2 bases of the junction unmatched. The CDR3 has 16 amino acids. The germline V gene has CDR1 MGHRA and CDR2 YSYEKL. The source material was cord blood. The TCR was taken from a newborn girl in good health. The chain has TRBV4-1 and TRBJ2-5; TRBD2 aligns across 13 bases. As DNA, the CDR3 is TGCGCCAGCAGCCAATGGGGACTAGCGGGACAAGAGACCCAGTACTTC. It specifies CASSQWGLAGQETQYF.